This T cell receptor (beta chain) was sequenced for a study of cytomegalovirus exposure and HLA in healthy donors. Looking at the study overall: The Caucasian-associated ancestry cluster contained about four fifths of the approximately 390 genotyped donors.

The PCR made use of 60 Vbeta and 13 Jbeta primers. Assay: immunoSEQ multiplex PCR; the TCRdb copy retains only in-frame clones and omits some. The sample shows some 180,000 clones, around four fifths of them seen only once. This clone was detected only once. There are 17 residues in the CDR3. Germline loops: CDR1 SEHNR, CDR2 FQNEAQ (reference sequence). The V gene end was trimmed by 1 base and the J gene end by 1 base; junction bases not matched to a gene: 6. This receptor was identified in a woman aged 55 to 70 in good health and CMV-seropositive. The source material was PBMCs. The chain uses TRBV7-9 and TRBJ2-3, with TRBD2 matching over 9 bases. CDR3 region: CASSLGGLASGTDTQYF. The CDR3 DNA is TGTGCCAGCAGCTTAGGGGGACTAGCATCGGGCACAGATACGCAGTATTTT.